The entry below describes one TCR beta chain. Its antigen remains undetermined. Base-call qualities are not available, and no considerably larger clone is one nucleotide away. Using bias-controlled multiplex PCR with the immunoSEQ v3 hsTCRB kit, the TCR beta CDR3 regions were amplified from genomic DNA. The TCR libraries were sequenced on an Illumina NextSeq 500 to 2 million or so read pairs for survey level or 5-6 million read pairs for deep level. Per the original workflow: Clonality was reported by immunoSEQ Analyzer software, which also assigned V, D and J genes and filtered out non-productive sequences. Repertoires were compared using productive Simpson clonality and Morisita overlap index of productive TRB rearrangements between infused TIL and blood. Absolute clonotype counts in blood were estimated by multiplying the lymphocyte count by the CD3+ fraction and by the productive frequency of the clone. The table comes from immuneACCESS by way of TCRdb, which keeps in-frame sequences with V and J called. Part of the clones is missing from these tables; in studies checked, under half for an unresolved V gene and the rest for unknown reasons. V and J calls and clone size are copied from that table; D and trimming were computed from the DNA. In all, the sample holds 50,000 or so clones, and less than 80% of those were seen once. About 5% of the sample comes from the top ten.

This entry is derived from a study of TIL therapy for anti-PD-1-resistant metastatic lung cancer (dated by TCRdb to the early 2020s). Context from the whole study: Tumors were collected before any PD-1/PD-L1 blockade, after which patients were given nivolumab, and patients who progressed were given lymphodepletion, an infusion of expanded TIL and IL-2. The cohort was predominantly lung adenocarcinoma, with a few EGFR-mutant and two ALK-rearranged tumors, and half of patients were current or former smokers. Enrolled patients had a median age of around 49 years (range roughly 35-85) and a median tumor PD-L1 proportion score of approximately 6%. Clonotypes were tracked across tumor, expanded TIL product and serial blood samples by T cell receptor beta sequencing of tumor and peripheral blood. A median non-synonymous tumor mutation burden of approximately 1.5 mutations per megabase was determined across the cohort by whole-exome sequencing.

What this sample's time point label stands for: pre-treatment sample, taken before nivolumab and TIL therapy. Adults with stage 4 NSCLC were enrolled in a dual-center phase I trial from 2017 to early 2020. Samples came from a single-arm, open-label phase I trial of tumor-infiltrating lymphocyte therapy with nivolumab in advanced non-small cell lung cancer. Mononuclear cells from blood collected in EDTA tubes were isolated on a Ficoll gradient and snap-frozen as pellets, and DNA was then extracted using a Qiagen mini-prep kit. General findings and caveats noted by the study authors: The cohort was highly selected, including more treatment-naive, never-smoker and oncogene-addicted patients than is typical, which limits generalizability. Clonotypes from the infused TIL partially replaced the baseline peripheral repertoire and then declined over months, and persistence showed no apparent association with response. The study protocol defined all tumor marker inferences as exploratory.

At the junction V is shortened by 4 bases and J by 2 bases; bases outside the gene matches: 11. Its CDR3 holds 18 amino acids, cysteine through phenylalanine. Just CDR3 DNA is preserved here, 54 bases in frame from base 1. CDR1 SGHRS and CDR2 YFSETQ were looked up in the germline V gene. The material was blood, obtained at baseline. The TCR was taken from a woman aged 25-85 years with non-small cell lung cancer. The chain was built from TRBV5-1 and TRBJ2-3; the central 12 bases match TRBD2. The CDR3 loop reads CASSTGLAGSPFTDTQYF. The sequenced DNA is TGCGCCAGCAGCACTGGACTAGCGGGGTCCCCCTTCACAGATACGCAGTATTTT.